This TCR beta chain comes out of a study of monozygotic twins with inflammatory bowel disease (dated by TCRdb to between 2018 and 2020). Broadly, across the study: The complete study included about 28 monozygotic twin pairs: 19 IBD-discordant Danish pairs and nine German pairs, of which four were IBD-concordant and five were IBD-discordant. Within discordant pairs, disease-associated traits were sought mainly by comparing IBD patients with their genetically identical healthy co-twins. Each individual had, on average, about 151 000 unique TCRalpha sequences and 181 000 unique TCRbeta sequences available for analysis.

The library was prepared using 5' RACE. The input for every TCR library was approximately 3,500 ng of total RNA. For each sample, cDNA was synthesized in eight separate reactions using SMARTScribe reverse transcriptase. During cDNA synthesis, template switching introduced unique molecular identifiers that contained a 6-nucleotide sample barcode. Two nested PCRs of approximately 16 and 9 cycles amplified the TCRalpha and TCRbeta cDNA, and bead purification followed each PCR. Before amplification, cDNA was treated with uracil DNA-glycosylase and purified using the QIAquick PCR purification kit. In the second PCR, Illumina TruSeq-compatible adapters and sample-specific barcodes were added. TapeStation and Qubit were used to check library quality and concentration, and 4 to 6.5 ng of each library went into the pool. Sequencing of pooled libraries was carried out on an Illumina HiSeq2500 single-index Rapid Run using 2 x 100 bp reads and custom sequencing primers. As for the original processing: PCR and sequencing errors were corrected by UMI-based consensus assembly using MiGEC version 1.2.6. MiXCR version 2.1.1 handled V(D)J alignment, clonotype assembly and CDR3 extraction. To normalise gene usage, clonotype sharing and MAIT/NKT TCR abundance, the analysis used the top 1000, 10 000 and 20 000 clonotypes per sample. Diversity was computed as the inverse Simpson index with the vegan R package after downsampling to 27 000 UMIs. Paired Mann-Whitney U tests on discordant twin pairs were used, with Benjamini-Hochberg multiple-testing correction. The reads underwent TCRdb reprocessing, giving one record for each CDR3 protein sequence and no DNA. What appears here as the V and J calls and clone size reflects TCRdb's work, not the paper's. The table held for this sample gives 350,000 to 500,000 distinct CDR3 sequences. The ten largest clones represent approximately 2.4% of the sample.

From each donor, a roughly 2.5 ml peripheral blood sample was collected into PAXgene tubes and stored at -80 degrees C. Without T cell sorting, total RNA was isolated from whole blood using the PAXgene blood miRNA kit on an automated QIAcube. Peripheral blood from monozygotic twin pairs concordant or discordant for inflammatory bowel disease was subjected to deep TCRalpha and TCRbeta repertoire profiling with unique molecular barcoding. Smoking habits were recorded for all twin pairs, with individuals classified as current, former or never smokers. CDR1 and CDR2 (SQVTM, ANQGSEA) derive from the germline V gene. The CDR3, from cysteine to phenylalanine, totals 13 residues. Only the protein sequence is given. Paper-wide results and their limitations: Different T cell subtypes could not be distinguished in the analysis. The results gave no support for a single strong signal or clonotype linked to IBD. TCRbeta repertoire diversity, by inverse Simpson index, was decreased in IBD patients compared with their healthy co-twins. Fewer clonotypes were shared with other individuals by IBD patients than by healthy twins, most markedly in patients showing signs of disease activity. Concordant and discordant twins showed no difference in repertoire similarity, possibly because of limited statistical power. Because patients received different immunosuppressive treatments, the repertoires may have picked up extra background noise and variability between individuals.

With regard to this clonotype: It lacks a known antigen.

This sequence originates from a human donor with ulcerative colitis or Crohn's disease, or a healthy co-twin of an affected twin (not recorded which). Material: blood. The chain links TRBV29-1 with TRBJ1-1; TCRdb's D gene call, TRBD1, goes unchecked for lack of DNA. CDR3 loop: CSARQGGDTEAFF.